This is a list of T cell receptor beta chains from one sample in a study of T cell repertoires in cytomegalovirus infection. TCRdb passed the reads through MiXCR, listing each CDR3 protein once. The table records 450,000 to 600,000 distinct CDR3 sequences, more than 40% of them present only once. These receptors are not linked to any known antigen. Sequences were derived from cultured PBMCs, sampled from culture after CMV antigen stimulation. These receptors all come from a human donor in good health (CMV status not recorded). Some clones in this sample may be carry-over from other donors' samples. Each CDR3 is given with its conserved first and last residue. D genes are given only for firm matches. Not every row has a clone size; where given, it reads once, few, many or a size class.

.	TRBV19	.	TRBJ2-2	CASRAAITGELFF	TGTGCCAGCCGAGCAGCGATCACCGGGGAGCTGTTTTTT
.	TRBV7-2	few	TRBJ1-5	CASSLQPGQAQHF	TGTGCCAGCAGCCTTCAGCCGGGACAAGCCCAGCATTTT
.	TRBV7-2	few	TRBJ2-1	CASSLWGSTEYNEQFF	TGTGCCAGCAGCTTATGGGGCTCCACGGAGTACAATGAGCAGTTCTTC
TRBD1	TRBV18	.	TRBJ1-2	CASSPARDRDVINYGYTF	TGTGCCAGCTCACCAGCACGGGACAGGGACGTAATAAACTATGGCTACACCTTC
.	TRBV7-8	many	TRBJ1-5	CASSLLHNQPQHF	TGTGCCAGCAGCTTACTCCACAATCAGCCCCAGCATTTT
.	TRBV2	once	TRBJ1-1	CASSLQGKDTEAFF	TGTGCCAGCAGTCTACAGGGAAAGGACACTGAAGCTTTCTTT
.	TRBV7-2	many	TRBJ2-7	CASSPGPSGEQYF	TGTGCCAGCAGCCCGGGACCCAGCGGGGAGCAGTACTTC
.	TRBV7-6	few	TRBJ2-5	CASSSSGGVQYF	TGTGCCAGCAGCTCCTCCGGTGGAGTCCAGTACTTC
.	TRBV20-1	.	TRBJ1-4	CSAGKPGKSNEKLFF	TGCAGTGCTGGGAAACCAGGGAAGAGTAATGAAAAACTGTTTTTT
.	TRBV7-8	few	TRBJ2-3	CASSFFFGAASTDTQYF	TGTGCCAGCAGCTTCTTTTTTGGAGCGGCTAGCACAGATACGCAGTATTTT
.	TRBV14	.	TRBJ1-4	CASSQVAGREKLFF	TGTGCCAGCAGCCAAGTGGCAGGGCGGGAAAAACTGTTTTTT
.	TRBV28	.	TRBJ2-6	CASSRDRFDSGANVLTF	TGTGCCAGCAGTCGCGACAGGTTCGACTCTGGGGCCAACGTCCTGACTTTC
TRBD2	TRBV11-2	.	TRBJ2-5	CASSLGPGLSSETQYF	TGTGCCAGCAGCTTGGGTCCGGGACTATCTTCCGAGACCCAGTACTTC
.	TRBV25-1	.	TRBJ1-1	CASRGYTEAFF	TGTGCCTCAAGGGGGTACACTGAAGCTTTCTTT
.	TRBV6-2/TRBV6-3	few	TRBJ1-2	CASSWDRTGYGYTF	TGTGCCAGCAGTTGGGATCGTACTGGCTATGGCTACACCTTC
.	TRBV6-1	few	TRBJ1-2	CASSEAGVEGGHTF	TGTGCCAGCAGTGAGGCGGGGGTTGAAGGTGGCCACACCTTC
.	TRBV20-1	.	TRBJ2-7	CSASSAVSYEQYF	TGCAGTGCTAGTTCGGCAGTCTCCTACGAGCAGTACTTC
.	TRBV19	.	TRBJ2-7	CASTPANSYEQYF	TGTGCCAGTACCCCGGCCAACTCCTACGAGCAGTACTTC
TRBD2	TRBV7-2	.	TRBJ2-7	CASSFLTSGGGEQYF	TGTGCCAGCAGCTTCCTTACTAGCGGGGGCGGCGAGCAGTACTTC
.	TRBV7-2	.	TRBJ2-7	CASSTWTNYEQYF	TGTGCCAGCAGCACCTGGACTAATTACGAGCAGTACTTC
.	TRBV19	few	TRBJ1-1	CASSIDGGAAEAFF	TGTGCCAGTAGTATAGATGGGGGGGCGGCTGAAGCTTTCTTT
.	TRBV7-2	few	TRBJ2-3	CASSLQGPSTDTQYF	TGTGCCAGCAGCTTGCAGGGGCCGTCCACAGATACGCAGTATTTT
.	TRBV7-2	few	TRBJ2-2	CASSSEQGGELFF	TGTGCCAGCAGCTCAGAACAGGGCGGGGAGCTGTTTTTT
.	TRBV19	.	TRBJ2-3	CASNAGGGQGSTDTQYF	TGTGCCAGTAATGCGGGAGGTGGACAGGGGTCCACAGATACGCAGTATTTT
.	TRBV7-8	many	TRBJ1-1	CASSLGGGFNTEAFF	TGTGCCAGCAGCTTAGGAGGGGGATTCAACACTGAAGCTTTCTTT
.	TRBV11-2	.	TRBJ1-2	CASSLGYNGYTF	TGTGCCAGCAGCTTAGGGTATAATGGCTACACCTTC
.	TRBV7-2	.	TRBJ2-4	CASSLTDKMGIQYF	TGTGCCAGCAGCCTCACAGACAAAATGGGCATTCAGTACTTC
.	TRBV28	.	TRBJ2-6	CASSFLGLGANVLTF	TGTGCCAGCAGTTTCTTGGGGCTTGGGGCCAACGTCCTGACTTTC
.	TRBV10-3	.	TRBJ1-2	CAISESGPKGGYTF	TGTGCCATCAGTGAGTCGGGACCAAAGGGGGGCTACACCTTC
TRBD1	TRBV18	.	TRBJ2-1	CASSQETGGDEQFF	TGTGCCAGCTCACAGGAGACAGGGGGCGATGAGCAGTTCTTC
TRBD1	TRBV5-6	few	TRBJ1-1	CASSLVYRGRLEAFF	TGTGCCAGCAGCTTGGTATACAGGGGGCGCTTGGAAGCTTTCTTT
TRBD1	TRBV19	few	TRBJ1-2	CASSIPGQGAGYGYTF	TGTGCCAGTAGTATACCGGGACAGGGGGCCGGCTATGGCTACACCTTC
TRBD1	TRBV28	.	TRBJ2-4	CASSLPPDRGNIQYF	TGTGCCAGCAGTTTACCCCCCGACAGGGGGAACATTCAGTACTTC
TRBD1	TRBV5-1	.	TRBJ1-1	CASSFMGVWDSFTEAFF	TGCGCCAGCAGCTTTATGGGGGTTTGGGACAGTTTCACTGAAGCTTTCTTT
.	TRBV7-2	.	TRBJ2-7	CASSLYRTPTYEQYF	TGTGCCAGCAGCTTATATAGGACTCCTACCTACGAGCAGTACTTC
.	TRBV2	.	TRBJ2-7	CASRATGSVPEQYF	TGTGCCAGCAGAGCCACAGGGAGTGTTCCCGAGCAGTACTTC
.	TRBV30	.	TRBJ2-3	CAWTLSGVGTDTQYF	TGTGCCTGGACCCTCTCCGGAGTGGGCACAGATACGCAGTATTTT
.	TRBV12-3/TRBV12-4	few	TRBJ2-1	CASSYRRPGQFF	TGTGCCAGCAGTTACCGCCGCCCGGGGCAGTTCTTC
TRBD2	TRBV7-2	.	TRBJ2-3	CASSSTSGSASTQYF	TGTGCCAGCAGCTCCACTAGCGGGAGTGCAAGCACGCAGTATTTT
.	TRBV7-6	few	TRBJ2-3	CASSLGRGADTQYF	TGTGCCAGCAGCTTAGGCAGAGGGGCAGATACGCAGTATTTT
.	TRBV18	.	TRBJ1-5	CASSQGINQPQHF	TGTGCCAGCTCACAGGGGATCAATCAGCCCCAGCATTTT
.	TRBV12-3/TRBV12-4	.	TRBJ2-1	CASNPGSGYGEQFF	TGTGCCAGCAACCCTGGGTCAGGGTACGGTGAGCAGTTCTTC
.	TRBV11-2	.	TRBJ1-1	CASSFGSRNTEAFF	TGTGCCAGCAGCTTTGGGAGTCGGAACACTGAAGCTTTCTTT
.	TRBV12-3/TRBV12-4	.	TRBJ1-6	CASSSERDANNSPLHF	TGTGCCAGCAGTTCGGAACGGGACGCTAATAATTCACCCCTCCACTTT
TRBD1	TRBV7-2	few	TRBJ2-5	CASSSTGGRETQYF	TGTGCCAGCAGCTCTACAGGGGGCCGAGAGACCCAGTACTTC
.	TRBV7-6	.	TRBJ2-7	CASSLAGTSAGEQYF	TGTGCCAGCAGCTTAGCTGGGACGTCCGCCGGGGAGCAGTACTTC
.	TRBV15	.	TRBJ2-4	CATSSRKQAKNIQYF	TGTGCCACCAGCAGTCGAAAGCAAGCCAAAAACATTCAGTACTTC
TRBD1	TRBV18	.	TRBJ1-1	CASSPSRGLGEAFF	TGTGCCAGCTCACCCTCTAGGGGGCTCGGTGAAGCTTTCTTT
TRBD2	TRBV19	.	TRBJ2-7	CASSIEGTSGSMQYF	TGTGCCAGTAGTATCGAAGGGACTAGCGGGAGTATGCAGTACTTC
.	TRBV10-2	.	TRBJ2-4	CASARGLGAKNIQYF	TGCGCCAGCGCCAGGGGTCTTGGGGCCAAAAACATTCAGTACTTC
TRBD2	TRBV5-4	.	TRBJ2-3	CASSSLAGDTDTQYF	TGTGCCAGCAGTTCACTAGCGGGAGACACAGATACGCAGTATTTT
TRBD2	TRBV7-2	.	TRBJ2-3	CASSSRLAGPPTDTQYF	TGTGCCAGCAGCTCCCGACTAGCGGGGCCACCCACAGATACGCAGTATTTT
.	TRBV11-2	many	TRBJ2-1	CASSLLPEPNNEQFF	TGTGCCAGCAGCCTGTTACCGGAGCCCAACAATGAGCAGTTCTTC
.	TRBV19	.	TRBJ1-5	CASSFSREIQPQHF	TGTGCCAGTAGTTTTTCCAGGGAAATCCAGCCCCAGCATTTT
.	TRBV6-5	.	TRBJ2-5	CASSGSGEQETQYF	TGTGCCAGCAGCGGGAGCGGAGAACAAGAGACCCAGTACTTC